These T cell receptor beta chains were read from a single sample in a study of CD8+ T cells in alopecia areata. The protocol was immunoSEQ multiplex PCR, while the TCRdb copy is restricted to in-frame clones and leaves out a portion. The data show roughly 130,000 clones, roughly three fifths seen once. The specimen was CD4+ T cells sorted from blood, collected at week 0. The receptors here all came from a human donor with alopecia areata. Each CDR3 is given with its conserved first and last residue. D genes are given only for firm matches. Expanded clones get a size class; other rows say once, few or many, or leave the size out.

v_call: TRBV5-6; j_call: TRBJ2-7; clone_size: few; d_call: TRBD2; cdr3_nt: TGTGCCAGCAGCTTGGGGACTAGACTTTACGAGCAGTACTTC; cdr3_aa: CASSLGTRLYEQYF
v_call: TRBV7-2; j_call: TRBJ2-2; clone_size: .; d_call: .; cdr3_nt: TGTGCCAGCAGCTTTCACACCGGGGAGCTGTTTTTT; cdr3_aa: CASSFHTGELFF
v_call: TRBV5-1; j_call: TRBJ2-7; clone_size: few; d_call: TRBD2; cdr3_nt: TGCGCCAGCAGCTTGGTCGGGACTAGCGGGAGAGGATCCTACGAGCAGTACTTC; cdr3_aa: CASSLVGTSGRGSYEQYF
v_call: TRBV5-1; j_call: TRBJ1-1; clone_size: once; d_call: .; cdr3_nt: TGCGCCAGCAGCTCCGGGACGGTATACACTGAAGCTTTCTTT; cdr3_aa: CASSSGTVYTEAFF
v_call: TRBV5-1; j_call: TRBJ2-5; clone_size: .; d_call: .; cdr3_nt: TGCGCCAGCAGCCTCAGGCTTTCGGGGACACTCCAAGAGACCCAGTACTTC; cdr3_aa: CASSLRLSGTLQETQYF
v_call: TRBV7-2; j_call: TRBJ2-1; clone_size: few; d_call: .; cdr3_nt: TGTGCCAGCAGCTTAGTCTTCGGCGGAAGCTCCTACAATGAGCAGTTCTTC; cdr3_aa: CASSLVFGGSSYNEQFF
v_call: TRBV7-2; j_call: TRBJ2-3; clone_size: .; d_call: .; cdr3_nt: TGTGCCAGCAGCTTAAGAGGGGCGGGCACAGATACGCAGTATTTT; cdr3_aa: CASSLRGAGTDTQYF
v_call: TRBV6-1; j_call: TRBJ2-5; clone_size: .; d_call: .; cdr3_nt: TGTGCCAGCTTATCGAGGAGTGAGACCCAGTACTTC; cdr3_aa: CASLSRSETQYF
v_call: TRBV9; j_call: TRBJ2-7; clone_size: .; d_call: TRBD1; cdr3_nt: TGTGCCAGCAGCGTAGGGGCCAGGGGGTCCCACGAGCAGTACTTC; cdr3_aa: CASSVGARGSHEQYF
v_call: TRBV7-9; j_call: TRBJ2-3; clone_size: few; d_call: TRBD2; cdr3_nt: TGTGCCAGCAGCCATCGACTAGCGGGGATATCAGATACGCAGTATTTT; cdr3_aa: CASSHRLAGISDTQYF
v_call: TRBV7-3; j_call: TRBJ1-1; clone_size: .; d_call: .; cdr3_nt: TGTGCCAGCAGCTTCGGCGGGAACACTGAAGCTTTCTTT; cdr3_aa: CASSFGGNTEAFF
v_call: TRBV25-1; j_call: TRBJ2-1; clone_size: .; d_call: .; cdr3_nt: TGTGCCAGCTCACCCGGAGGGGGTCTCGGTGAGCAGTTCTTC; cdr3_aa: CASSPGGGLGEQFF
v_call: TRBV4-1; j_call: TRBJ1-4; clone_size: .; d_call: .; cdr3_nt: TGCGCCAGCAGCCAAGCATCACAAGGAGTCTTTGCCCATGCAACTAATGAAAAACTGTTTTTT; cdr3_aa: CASSQASQGVFAHATNEKLFF
v_call: TRBV5-4; j_call: TRBJ2-5; clone_size: .; d_call: .; cdr3_nt: TGTGCCAGCAGCTTCGACCAGAGGGAGACCCAGTACTTC; cdr3_aa: CASSFDQRETQYF
v_call: TRBV28; j_call: TRBJ1-5; clone_size: .; d_call: TRBD1; cdr3_nt: TGTGCCAGCAGTTTATGGACAGGGGGCCGCAATCAGCCCCAGCATTTT; cdr3_aa: CASSLWTGGRNQPQHF
v_call: TRBV29-1; j_call: TRBJ1-1; clone_size: few; d_call: .; cdr3_nt: TGCAGCGTTGAAGATTGGACGGGGACCATGAACACTGAAGCTTTCTTT; cdr3_aa: CSVEDWTGTMNTEAFF
v_call: TRBV5-1; j_call: TRBJ2-1; clone_size: .; d_call: TRBD1; cdr3_nt: TGCGCCAGCACTCGGGGACAGGGAGTAAATGAGCAGTTCTTC; cdr3_aa: CASTRGQGVNEQFF
v_call: TRBV5-1; j_call: TRBJ2-1; clone_size: once; d_call: TRBD2; cdr3_nt: TGCGCCAGCAGCTTCCCTGTAGCGGGAGGGCGGAATGAGCAGTTCTTC; cdr3_aa: CASSFPVAGGRNEQFF
v_call: TRBV18; j_call: TRBJ1-1; clone_size: .; d_call: .; cdr3_nt: TGTGCCAGCTCTCTTAGGTCGGGGGCGTCGAACACTGAAGCTTCCTTT; cdr3_aa: CASSLRSGASNTEASF
v_call: TRBV5-6; j_call: TRBJ2-2; clone_size: .; d_call: TRBD2; cdr3_nt: TGTGCCAGCAGGCAGCGGGGGCCTTCGACCGGGGAGCTGTTTTTT; cdr3_aa: CASRQRGPSTGELFF
v_call: TRBV27; j_call: TRBJ1-2; clone_size: few; d_call: TRBD1; cdr3_nt: TGTGCCAGCAGTTCAGGGGGCGGCTACACCTTC; cdr3_aa: CASSSGGGYTF
v_call: TRBV5-4; j_call: TRBJ2-3; clone_size: .; d_call: .; cdr3_nt: TGTGCCAGCAGCCGAAGCGGAGGCCCCACAGATACGCAGTATTTT; cdr3_aa: CASSRSGGPTDTQYF
v_call: TRBV30; j_call: TRBJ1-5; clone_size: .; d_call: .; cdr3_nt: TGTGCCTGGAGTTCAGTTAACCAGGGGCCCAATCAGCCCCAGCATTTT; cdr3_aa: CAWSSVNQGPNQPQHF
v_call: TRBV27; j_call: TRBJ2-3; clone_size: .; d_call: .; cdr3_nt: TGTGCCAGCAGTGGCCGGGACCCTGTGTCAGATACGCAGTATTTT; cdr3_aa: CASSGRDPVSDTQYF
v_call: TRBV19; j_call: TRBJ2-3; clone_size: .; d_call: .; cdr3_nt: TGTGCCAGTAGTTTGGGGGAGTTGCCAGATACGCAGTATTTT; cdr3_aa: CASSLGELPDTQYF
v_call: TRBV6-1; j_call: TRBJ1-5; clone_size: few; d_call: .; cdr3_nt: TGTGCCAGCCAAGTCGGAACAGGGAGGTCTCAGCCCCAGCATTTT; cdr3_aa: CASQVGTGRSQPQHF
v_call: TRBV27; j_call: TRBJ2-2; clone_size: .; d_call: TRBD1; cdr3_nt: TGTGCCAGCAGTTTATCGACAGGGGACCTCACCGGGGAGCTGTTTTTT; cdr3_aa: CASSLSTGDLTGELFF
v_call: TRBV5-4; j_call: TRBJ1-1; clone_size: .; d_call: .; cdr3_nt: TGTGCCAGCAGCTTGGGTCCCCCCGAAGGGACTGAAGCTTTCTTT; cdr3_aa: CASSLGPPEGTEAFF
v_call: TRBV5-1; j_call: TRBJ2-3; clone_size: .; d_call: TRBD1; cdr3_nt: TGCGCCAGCAGCTTGGGAGGGACAGATAAAACAGATACGCAGTATTTT; cdr3_aa: CASSLGGTDKTDTQYF
v_call: TRBV13; j_call: TRBJ2-5; clone_size: .; d_call: .; cdr3_nt: TGTGCCAGCAGCCGTCGTGATGGGGAGGAGACCCAGTACTTC; cdr3_aa: CASSRRDGEETQYF
v_call: TRBV7-9; j_call: TRBJ2-5; clone_size: .; d_call: .; cdr3_nt: TGTGCCAGCAGCCGGAAAACAGGGACCCAGTACTTC; cdr3_aa: CASSRKTGTQYF